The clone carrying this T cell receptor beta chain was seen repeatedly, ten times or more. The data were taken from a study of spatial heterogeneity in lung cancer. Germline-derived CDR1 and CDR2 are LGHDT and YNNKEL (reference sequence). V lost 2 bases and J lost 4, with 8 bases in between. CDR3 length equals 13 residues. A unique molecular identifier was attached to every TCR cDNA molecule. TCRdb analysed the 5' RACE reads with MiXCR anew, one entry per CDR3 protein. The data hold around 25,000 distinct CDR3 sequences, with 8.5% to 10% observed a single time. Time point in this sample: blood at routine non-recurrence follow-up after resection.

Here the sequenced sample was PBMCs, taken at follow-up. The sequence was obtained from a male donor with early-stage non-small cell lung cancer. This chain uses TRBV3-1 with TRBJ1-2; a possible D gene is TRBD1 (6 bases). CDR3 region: CASSQQGLYGYTF. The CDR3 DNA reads TGTGCCAGCAGCCAACAGGGGCTCTATGGCTACACCTTC.